The next 25 T cell receptor beta chains were all read from a single sample in a study of blood T cell repertoires in COVID-19. Method: immunoSEQ multiplex PCR; TCRdb's copy keeps in-frame clones and lacks some. The data contain some 65,000 clones, 65% to 90% of them seen just once; the ten biggest clones take up 2.5% to 3%. Source material: peripheral blood. The receptors shown here come from an elderly man with acute or convalescent COVID-19.

The count of this clone is one. The chain carries TRBV11-2 and TRBJ2-3, with 7 positions matching TRBD1. The CDR3 covers 16 residues. The germline V gene has CDR1 SGHAT and CDR2 FQNNGV. V lost 3 bases to trimming and J lost 3 bases; unmatched junction nucleotides: 9. CDR3 protein: CASSFSTGEGTDTQYF. As DNA, the CDR3 is TGTGCCAGCAGCTTTTCAACAGGGGAAGGAACAGATACGCAGTATTTT.

This rearrangement joins TRBV7-9 to TRBJ1-1; D perhaps matches TRBD1 (6 bases). Germline CDR1 is SEHNR and CDR2 is FQNEAQ (reference sequence). The CDR3 runs 13 residues. The ends were cut back, 7 bases at V and 3 bases at J, with 12 bases in the middle. CDR3 DNA sequence: TGTGCCAGCAACACAGGGTACGACACTGAAGCTTTCTTT. Translation gives CASNTGYDTEAFF.

The V gene is TRBV5-1, the J gene TRBJ1-3; 9 bases map to TRBD1. After removal of 4 bases from V and 7 bases from J, the junction contained 15 bases not matched to a gene. The CDR3 is 17 amino acids. The germline CDR1 and CDR2 sequences are SGHRS and YFSETQ. CDR3 loop: CASSPPLLGTGKNTIYF. In DNA, the CDR3 is TGCGCCAGCAGCCCCCCCTTGCTCGGGACAGGGAAGAACACCATATATTTT.

This chain uses TRBV2 with TRBJ1-3; D not resolved. V was pared by 7 bases and J by 0 bases, with 13 bases between. The CDR3 covers 15 residues. Per germline, CDR1 SNHLY and CDR2 FYNNEI. The DNA for the CDR3 is TGTGCCAGCACTACAGACGGTCTCTCTGGAAACACCATATATTTT. Translated, it gives CASTTDGLSGNTIYF.

The chain combines TRBV6-2 or TRBV6-3 with TRBJ2-2, with a weak D call TRBD2 (5 bases). The CDR3 consists of 14 residues. Between the trimmed V and J ends, which lost 3 bases and 5 bases, there was a span of 10 bases. Germline CDR1 is MNHEY and CDR2 is SVGEGT. The CDR3 region is CASSYLEETGELFF. The CDR3 region has the DNA TGTGCCAGCAGTTATCTGGAGGAAACCGGGGAGCTGTTTTTT.

V and J are TRBV18 and TRBJ2-1; 11 bases line up with TRBD2. Germline CDR1 is KGHSH and CDR2 is LQKENI. The V and J ends lost 6 bases and 7 bases, in that order; junction bases with no gene match: 8. The length of the CDR3 is 15 residues. CDR3 coding DNA: TGTGCCAGCTCCCGTGATAGCGGGAGGGCGAATGAGCAGTTCTTC. Its translation is CASSRDSGRANEQFF.

The chain joins TRBV24-1 to TRBJ2-4; perhaps TRBD2 as D (6 bases). There are 17 residues in the CDR3. Trimming shortened V by 4 bases and J by 1 base, and 16 bases separated the two germline ends. Looked up from germline, CDR1 is KGHDR and CDR2 is SFDVKD. The CDR3 nucleotides read TGTGCCACCAGTGAGAGGAGGGGTAATCCCGCCAAAAACATTCAGTACTTC. Its protein is CATSERRGNPAKNIQYF.

The genes are TRBV19 and TRBJ1-2, with TRBD1 as a possible D gene (6 bases). The germline gives CDR1 LNHDA, CDR2 SQIVND (reference sequence). V was clipped by 5 bases and J by 5 bases, with 27 bases between them. The CDR3 loop spans 18 amino acids. The CDR3 DNA reads as TGTGCCAGTAGTGTAGGGGGGCGAGGAACTGGTGACATTTATGGCTACACCTTC. This codes for CASSVGGRGTGDIYGYTF.

V usage is TRBV5-1 and J usage is TRBJ2-7; D perhaps matches TRBD2 (6 bases). The V gene's germline CDR1 is SGHRS and CDR2 YFSETQ. The CDR3 has 15 amino acids. V was clipped by 0 bases and J by 2 bases, with 12 bases between them. DNA of the CDR3: TGCGCCAGCAGCTTGGAACTAGCACTGCCCTACGAGCAGTACTTC. This translates into CASSLELALPYEQYF.

The chain recombines TRBV4-3 with TRBJ2-2; tentatively, D is TRBD2 (6 bases). The CDR3 is 18 residues long. The germline V gene encodes CDR1 LGHNA and CDR2 YSLEER. The V end lost 2 bases, the J end lost 0 bases, and 16 bases lay between the germline ends. CDR3 in DNA: TGCGCCAGCAGCCAAAGTCGGGGGACCGCCGCGAACACCGGGGAGCTGTTTTTT. Translating it yields CASSQSRGTAANTGELFF.

This chain joins TRBV30 and TRBJ2-1; 7 bases agree with TRBD1. CDR3 length: 13 residues. V lost 3 bases to trimming and J lost 10 bases; unmatched junction nucleotides: 9. The germline V gene encodes CDR1 GTSNPN and CDR2 SVGIG (reference sequence). CDR3 residues: CAWRRQGVWEQFF. The CDR3 DNA reads as TGTGCCTGGAGAAGACAGGGAGTTTGGGAGCAGTTCTTC.

The chain is built from TRBV5-1 and TRBJ2-7; D is undetermined. CDR3 length: 11 residues. Germline V gene sequence: CDR1 SGHRS, CDR2 YFSETQ. V was clipped by 1 base and J by 6 bases, with 5 bases between them. Here the CDR3 reads CASSLNSEQYF. Here the CDR3 DNA reads TGCGCCAGCAGCTTGAATAGCGAGCAGTACTTC.

The V and J genes are TRBV9 and TRBJ1-1; TRBD1 might be the D (6 bases). Trimming left V 5 bases short and J 1 base short, with 9 bases between. Germline V gene data show CDR1 as SGDLS and CDR2 as YYNGEE. The CDR3 spans 13 residues. CDR3 bases: TGTGCCAGCAGAAAGACAGGGAACACTGAAGCTTTCTTT. It encodes CASRKTGNTEAFF.

This chain uses TRBV4-3 with TRBJ2-1; 10 nucleotides match TRBD2. CDR3 length: 15 amino acids. Germline V gene data show CDR1 as LGHNA and CDR2 as YSLEER. Trimming removed 2 bases from V and 6 bases from J; junction bases left unmatched: 4. CDR3 DNA sequence: TGCGCCAGCAGCCAACCTAGCGGGGGCATCAATGAGCAGTTCTTC. It specifies CASSQPSGGINEQFF.

The chain carries TRBV6-2 or TRBV6-3 and TRBJ1-4; weak D call: TRBD1 (5 bases). The germline V and J ends were trimmed by 0 bases and 3 bases, with 20 bases remaining between them. The CDR3 sequence is 19 residues long. CDR1 MNHEY and CDR2 SVGEGT come from the germline V gene. CDR3 sequence: CASSYSTGVRVAANEKLFF. Written as DNA, the CDR3 is TGTGCCAGCAGTTACTCGACGGGGGTGAGGGTCGCAGCTAATGAAAAACTGTTTTTT.

The gene calls are TRBV7-9 and TRBJ1-1; the match to TRBD1 covers 9 bases. CDR1 is SEHNR and CDR2 is FQNEAQ in the germline V gene (reference sequence). The CDR3 sequence is 12 residues long. The V and J ends lost 4 bases and 6 bases, in that order; junction bases with no gene match: 0. CDR3 protein: CASSWTGAEAFF. CDR3 bases: TGTGCCAGCAGCTGGACAGGGGCTGAAGCTTTCTTT.

The chain joins TRBV18 to TRBJ2-3, with D hard to call. Trimming removed 6 bases from V and 3 bases from J, with 4 bases in between. Per the germline V gene, CDR1 is KGHSH and CDR2 is LQKENI. This CDR3 contains 11 residues. DNA for the CDR3: TGTGCCAGCTCCCATACAGATACGCAGTATTTT. Amino acid sequence: CASSHTDTQYF.

On this clone itself: Other nucleotide sequences in the sample specify the same CDR3. DNA for the CDR3: TGTGCCAGCAGTCCAGGCCTGAACACTGAAGCTTTCTTT. Residues: CASSPGLNTEAFF. The V call is TRBV6-5, the J call TRBJ1-1; D remains unclear. From germline, CDR1 is MNHEY and CDR2 SVGAGI. The CDR3 loop spans 13 amino acids. Between the trimmed V and J ends, which lost 5 bases and 0 bases, there was a span of 7 bases.

J is TRBJ2-3 and V is TRBV6-5, with a weak D call TRBD1 (5 bases). This CDR3 is 16 amino acids long. The V gene's germline CDR1 is MNHEY and CDR2 SVGAGI. Trimming left V 2 bases short and J 3 bases short, with 15 bases between. The CDR3 reads CASSYGRVGGTDTQYF. DNA of the CDR3: TGTGCCAGCAGTTACGGCAGGGTCGGTGGGACAGATACGCAGTATTTT.

CDR3 residues: CASSLSAGSNTEAFF. As DNA, the CDR3 is TGTGCCAGCAGCCTCTCGGCAGGGTCGAACACTGAAGCTTTCTTT. The rearrangement links TRBV3-1 (or the pseudogene TRBV3-2) to TRBJ1-1; maybe TRBD1 (5 bases). Trimming took off 4 bases at V and 1 base at J, with 13 bases between the two ends. This CDR3 contains 15 residues. Germline CDR1 is LGHDT and CDR2 is YNNKEL (reference sequence).

The chain combines TRBV7-2 with TRBJ2-7; 12 bases are shared with TRBD2. After removal of 5 bases from V and 3 bases from J, the junction contained 8 bases not matched to a gene. In germline, CDR1 is SGHTA, CDR2 FQGNSA. CDR3 length: 16 residues. The CDR3 reads CASSGGPTSGGYEQYF. CDR3 nucleotides: TGTGCCAGCAGCGGGGGTCCGACTAGCGGGGGCTACGAGCAGTACTTC.

This clone was seen only once. The chain joins TRBV5-1 to TRBJ2-3; D gene ambiguous. The germline gives CDR1 SGHRS, CDR2 YFSETQ. V dropped 1 base and J dropped 1 base, with 4 bases sitting between them. This CDR3 is 13 amino acids long. The CDR3 spells CASSLSGTDTQYF. CDR3 DNA sequence: TGCGCCAGCAGCTTGTCTGGCACAGATACGCAGTATTTT.

The rearrangement uses TRBV6-5 and TRBJ1-5, with 8 bases that match TRBD1. J gave up 3 bases and V 7 bases, and 8 bases lay outside the gene matches. The V gene's germline CDR1 is MNHEY and CDR2 SVGAGI. The length of the CDR3 is 15 residues. This chain's CDR3 is CASNPIQGDNQPQHF. CDR3 coding DNA: TGTGCCAGCAACCCAATACAGGGGGACAATCAGCCCCAGCATTTT.

As to this clone: Sequence at one end of the junction differs from germline and may be a read error. Other DNA sequences from this sample encode an identical CDR3 as well. The rearrangement uses TRBV6-6 and TRBJ1-5; 7 bases align to TRBD1. CDR1 and CDR2 from the germline V gene are MNHNY and SVGAGI (reference sequence). This CDR3 contains 15 residues. The CDR3 DNA reads as TGTGCTAGCAGTAGGGGCCGGGACAGAGGTCAGCCCCAGCATTTT. The encoded protein is CASSRGRDRGQPQHF.

This chain joins TRBV12-3 or TRBV12-4 and TRBJ1-1, with D possibly matching TRBD1 (5 bases). The CDR3 runs 13 residues. V was clipped by 2 bases and J by 5 bases, with 9 bases between them. Here the CDR3 reads CASSLKGSTEAFF. The CDR3 DNA is TGTGCCAGCAGTTTAAAGGGGTCGACTGAAGCTTTCTTT.